This TCR beta chain was observed in a study of T cell responses to AZD1222 COVID-19 vaccine. Study details: Second doses were pooled across both intervals (about 4 or about 12 weeks).

Turning to this clone: What it binds is not known.

The assay was immunoSEQ multiplex PCR, and TCRdb's table has in-frame clones only and misses some. The table includes 100,000 to 130,000 clones, 87% detected once. Whole-study findings and limits: Repertoire collection took place solely once the T cell response had peaked. Baseline antibody screening turned up just a handful of seropositive AZD1222 recipients. Spike was spanned by vaccine-associated CD4 TCRs, with dominance at 160-218 and 743-854.

The TCR comes from an adult in good health. This specimen was peripheral blood, taken on day 0 of AZD1222 vaccination.

The CDR3 DNA sequence: TGTGCCAGTAGTATACACCCACCTATGGGCTACACCTTC. As protein: CASSIHPPMGYTF. The chain joins TRBV19 to TRBJ1-2; D not resolved. From germline, CDR1 is LNHDA and CDR2 SQIVND (reference sequence). V was trimmed by 2 bases and J by 8 bases, leaving 12 bases between them. CDR3 length equals 13 residues.